These T cell receptor beta chains were read from a single sample in a study of shared clonotypes between healthy human individuals. Method: immunoSEQ multiplex PCR; TCRdb's copy keeps in-frame clones and lacks some. The table includes about a million clones, 76% detected once. The sequenced sample was memory CD4+ T cells sorted from blood. All receptors come from a young man in good health. CDR3s leave out the opening cysteine and the closing phenylalanine or tryptophan. Rows may omit the clone size; those that give it use once, few, many or a size class.

v_gene,abundance,j_gene,len,CDR3aa
TRBV9,-,TRBJ1-5,13,AGSQGQGGNQPQH
TRBV5-1,-,TRBJ1-4,13,ASSSGILSNEKLF
TRBV6-1,few,TRBJ2-6,13,ASSKGEAGANVLT
TRBV27,-,TRBJ2-1,12,ASTFGGLDNEQF
TRBV6-1,-,TRBJ2-4,14,ASSEGQELAKNIQY
TRBV6-6,-,TRBJ1-4,10,ASSYSGEKLF
TRBV18,-,TRBJ1-5,13,ASSPYDSSNQPQH
TRBV28,-,TRBJ2-7,10,ASSPAARQQY
TRBV5-4,-,TRBJ1-2,11,ASSLTGLHGYT
TRBV7-9,-,TRBJ2-5,12,ASSQGQGAETQY
TRBV2,-,TRBJ1-1,10,ASTEDTARFS
TRBV6-1,-,TRBJ2-3,11,ASEDIVADTQY
TRBV28,few,TRBJ1-1,13,ASRKGQAVNTEAF
TRBV10-1,-,TRBJ2-7,11,ASSPGAGSEQY
TRBV5-5,-,TRBJ2-7,9,ASSLIYEQY